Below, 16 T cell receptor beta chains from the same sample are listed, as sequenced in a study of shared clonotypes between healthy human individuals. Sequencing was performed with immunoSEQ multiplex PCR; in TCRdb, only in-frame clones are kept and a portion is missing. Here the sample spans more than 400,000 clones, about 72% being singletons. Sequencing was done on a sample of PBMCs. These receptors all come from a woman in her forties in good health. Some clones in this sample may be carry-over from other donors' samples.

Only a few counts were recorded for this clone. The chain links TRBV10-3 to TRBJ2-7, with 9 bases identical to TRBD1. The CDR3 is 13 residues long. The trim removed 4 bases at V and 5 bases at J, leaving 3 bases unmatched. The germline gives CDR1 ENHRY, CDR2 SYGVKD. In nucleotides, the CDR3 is TGTGCCATCAGTGGAGGGACAGGGAACGAGCAGTACTTC. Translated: CAISGGTGNEQYF.

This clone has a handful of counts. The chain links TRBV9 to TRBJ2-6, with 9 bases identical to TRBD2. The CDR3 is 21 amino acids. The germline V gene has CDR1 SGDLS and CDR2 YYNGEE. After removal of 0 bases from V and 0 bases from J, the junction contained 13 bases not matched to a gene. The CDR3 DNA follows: TGTGCCAGCAGCGTAGTTTGGGAGAGTAGCGGGAGACTCTCTGGGGCCAACGTCCTGACTTTC. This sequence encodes CASSVVWESSGRLSGANVLTF.

The CDR3 nucleotides are TGTGCCAGCAGCTTCTGGACATCAACAGAGACCCAGTACTTC. Protein product: CASSFWTSTETQYF. The chain is built from TRBV7-8 and TRBJ2-5, with D possibly being TRBD1 (5 bases). This CDR3 is built from 14 residues. The germline CDR1 and CDR2 sequences are SGHVS and FQNEAQ. V lost 3 bases to trimming and J lost 4 bases, with 12 bases between them.

CDR3 sequence: CASSTTTNTGELFF. The CDR3 nucleotides are TGTGCCAGCAGCACCACTACGAACACCGGGGAGCTGTTTTTT. The genes are TRBV9 and TRBJ2-2; D is ambiguous. Germline CDR1 and CDR2: SGDLS and YYNGEE. This CDR3 has 14 residues. V was trimmed by 4 bases and J by 0 bases, leaving 7 bases between them.

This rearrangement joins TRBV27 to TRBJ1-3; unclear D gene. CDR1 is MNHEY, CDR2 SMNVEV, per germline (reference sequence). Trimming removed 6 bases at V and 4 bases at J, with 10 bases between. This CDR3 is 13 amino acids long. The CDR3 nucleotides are TGTGCCAGCAGGCCCTTGGCCGGAAACACCATATATTTT. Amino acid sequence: CASRPLAGNTIYF.

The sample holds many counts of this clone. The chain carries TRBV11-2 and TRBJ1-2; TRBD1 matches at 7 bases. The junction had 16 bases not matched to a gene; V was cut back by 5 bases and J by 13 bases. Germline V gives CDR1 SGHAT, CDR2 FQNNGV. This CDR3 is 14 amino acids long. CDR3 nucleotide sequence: TGTGCCAGCAGCCTGACGTCCCCAACAGGGGTTCCCACCTTC. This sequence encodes CASSLTSPTGVPTF.

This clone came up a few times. CDR3 DNA: TGTGCCAGCAGTCTGCTTGACAATGAGCAGTTCTTC. Amino acids: CASSLLDNEQFF. The rearrangement links TRBV6-1 to TRBJ2-1; no definite D call. V was clipped by 5 bases and J by 5 bases, with 7 bases between them. This CDR3 spans 12 amino acids. The V gene's germline CDR1 is MNHNS and CDR2 SASEGT.

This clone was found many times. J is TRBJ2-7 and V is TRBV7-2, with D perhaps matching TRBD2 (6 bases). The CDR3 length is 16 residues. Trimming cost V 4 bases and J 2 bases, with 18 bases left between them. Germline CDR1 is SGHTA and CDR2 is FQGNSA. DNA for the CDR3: TGTGCCAGCAGCTCCGTCTGGGGGAGGACTACCTACGAGCAGTACTTC. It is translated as CASSSVWGRTTYEQYF.

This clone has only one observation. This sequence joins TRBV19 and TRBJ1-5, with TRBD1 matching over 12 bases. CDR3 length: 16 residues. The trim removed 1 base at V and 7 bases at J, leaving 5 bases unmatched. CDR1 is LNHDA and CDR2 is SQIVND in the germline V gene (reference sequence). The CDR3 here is CASSIVGTGGRQPQHF. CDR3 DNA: TGTGCCAGTAGTATAGTCGGGACAGGGGGCCGGCAGCCCCAGCATTTT.

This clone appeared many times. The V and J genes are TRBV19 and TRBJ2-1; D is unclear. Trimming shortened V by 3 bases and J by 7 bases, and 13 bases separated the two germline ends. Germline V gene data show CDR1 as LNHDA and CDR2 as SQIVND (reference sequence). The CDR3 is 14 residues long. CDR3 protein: CASSISVAANEQFF. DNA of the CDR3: TGTGCCAGTAGTATTTCCGTCGCCGCAAATGAGCAGTTCTTC.

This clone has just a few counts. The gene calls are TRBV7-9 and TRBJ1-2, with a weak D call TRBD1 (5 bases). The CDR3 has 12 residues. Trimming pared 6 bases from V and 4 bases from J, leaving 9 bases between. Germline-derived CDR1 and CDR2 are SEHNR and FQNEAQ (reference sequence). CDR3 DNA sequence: TGTGCCAGCAGAGGGGAGGCCTATGGCTACACCTTC. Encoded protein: CASRGEAYGYTF.

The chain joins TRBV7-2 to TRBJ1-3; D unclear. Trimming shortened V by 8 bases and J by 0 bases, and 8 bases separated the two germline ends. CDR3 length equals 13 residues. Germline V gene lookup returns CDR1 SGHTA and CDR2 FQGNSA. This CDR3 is CASATSSGNTIYF. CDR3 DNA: TGTGCCAGCGCCACTAGCTCTGGAAACACCATATATTTT. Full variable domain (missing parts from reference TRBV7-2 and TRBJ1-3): GAGVSQSPSNKVTEKGKDVELRCDPISGHTALYWYRQSLGQGLEFLIYFQGNSAPDKSGLPSDRFSAERTGGSVSTLTIQRTQQEDSAVYLCASATSSGNTIYFGEGSWLTVV.

This CDR3 is CASSLAGSAITYEQYF. CDR3 sequence (DNA): TGCGCCAGCAGCTTGGCCGGTAGCGCAATCACCTACGAGCAGTACTTC. V and J are TRBV5-1 and TRBJ2-7, with D possibly matching TRBD2 (5 bases). Trimming pared 0 bases from V and 2 bases from J, leaving 15 bases between. From germline, CDR1 is SGHRS and CDR2 YFSETQ. CDR3 length: 16 residues.

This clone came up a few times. The CDR3, as DNA: TGTGCCAGTAGTTTCGACAGCCTTAGCAATCAGCCCCAGCATTTT. It codes for CASSFDSLSNQPQHF. This chain uses TRBV19 with TRBJ1-5; D perhaps matches TRBD1 (5 bases). Germline values: CDR1 LNHDA, CDR2 SQIVND (reference sequence). V dropped 5 bases and J dropped 0 bases, with 11 bases sitting between them. The CDR3 has 15 residues.

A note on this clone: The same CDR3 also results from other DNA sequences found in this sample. The DNA for the CDR3 is TGTGCCAGCAGCCCCCTAGCGGGAGCCTACGAGCAGTACTTC. Protein product: CASSPLAGAYEQYF. The chain is built from TRBV7-9 and TRBJ2-7; 10 bases are a match to TRBD2. Germline lookup yields CDR1 SEHNR and CDR2 FQNEAQ (reference sequence). This CDR3 has 14 residues. V shed 5 bases and J 2 bases; nucleotides not matched to a gene: 3.

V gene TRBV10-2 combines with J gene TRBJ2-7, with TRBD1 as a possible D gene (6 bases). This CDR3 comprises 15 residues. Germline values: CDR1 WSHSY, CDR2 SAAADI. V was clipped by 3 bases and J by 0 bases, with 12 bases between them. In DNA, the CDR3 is TGCGCCAGCAGTGATTTTACAGGGAGCTCCTACGAGCAGTACTTC. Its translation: CASSDFTGSSYEQYF.